A selection of T cell receptor beta chains follows, all from one sample in a study of blood T cell repertoires in COVID-19. Assay: immunoSEQ multiplex PCR; the TCRdb copy retains only in-frame clones and omits some. Among around 100,000 clones listed, about nine tenths were seen once. Specimen: peripheral blood. The receptors originated from a man aged 45-60 years with acute or convalescent COVID-19. Each CDR3 is given with its conserved first and last residue. The D gene is left open where the match is weak. The listing skips clone size in some rows; elsewhere it reads once, few, many or a size class.

d_gene: -; j_gene: TRBJ1-4; v_gene: TRBV7-9; abundance: -; CDR3aa: CASSLQGPNEKLFF; CDR3nt: TGTGCCAGCAGCCTACAGGGCCCTAATGAAAAACTGTTTTTT
d_gene: TRBD1; j_gene: TRBJ1-2; v_gene: TRBV9; abundance: -; CDR3aa: CASSKATGENGYTF; CDR3nt: TGTGCCAGCAGCAAAGCGACAGGGGAGAATGGCTACACCTTC
d_gene: -; j_gene: TRBJ1-5; v_gene: TRBV6-2/TRBV6-3; abundance: -; CDR3aa: CASIPGRSNQPQHF; CDR3nt: TGTGCCAGCATCCCAGGGAGAAGCAATCAGCCCCAGCATTTT
d_gene: -; j_gene: TRBJ1-6; v_gene: TRBV7-9; abundance: -; CDR3aa: CASSGVGGATISYNSPLHF; CDR3nt: TGTGCCAGCAGCGGGGTCGGCGGGGCAACCATCTCCTATAATTCACCCCTCCACTTT
d_gene: TRBD1; j_gene: TRBJ2-1; v_gene: TRBV7-9; abundance: once; CDR3aa: CASSPGQGNNEQFF; CDR3nt: TGTGCCAGCAGCCCCGGACAGGGGAACAATGAGCAGTTCTTC
d_gene: TRBD1; j_gene: TRBJ1-4; v_gene: TRBV24-1; abundance: once; CDR3aa: CATSQGQALNEKLFF; CDR3nt: TGTGCCACCAGTCAAGGACAGGCCCTTAATGAAAAACTGTTTTTT
d_gene: -; j_gene: TRBJ2-3; v_gene: TRBV29-1; abundance: -; CDR3aa: CSVHRGRADTQYF; CDR3nt: TGCAGCGTTCATCGGGGTAGGGCGGATACGCAGTATTTT
d_gene: TRBD1; j_gene: TRBJ2-7; v_gene: TRBV7-2; abundance: -; CDR3aa: CASSPRTGCYEQYF; CDR3nt: TGTGCCAGCAGCCCCCGGACAGGGTGTTACGAGCAGTACTTC
d_gene: -; j_gene: TRBJ2-5; v_gene: TRBV10-2; abundance: -; CDR3aa: CASRTGTDNWRETQYF; CDR3nt: TGCGCCAGCAGAACCGGGACTGACAATTGGCGGGAGACCCAGTACTTC
d_gene: TRBD2; j_gene: TRBJ2-1; v_gene: TRBV5-1; abundance: -; CDR3aa: CASSSLAGGPGEQFF; CDR3nt: TGCGCCAGCAGCTCCCTAGCGGGAGGGCCGGGTGAGCAGTTCTTC
d_gene: -; j_gene: TRBJ2-7; v_gene: TRBV2; abundance: once; CDR3aa: CASGEGSEVYEQYF; CDR3nt: TGTGCCAGCGGCGAGGGCAGTGAGGTGTACGAGCAGTACTTC
d_gene: -; j_gene: TRBJ2-3; v_gene: TRBV14; abundance: few; CDR3aa: CASKRSGYTDTQYF; CDR3nt: TGTGCCAGCAAGAGAAGCGGGTACACAGATACGCAGTATTTT
d_gene: -; j_gene: TRBJ2-4; v_gene: TRBV12-1; abundance: -; CDR3aa: CASSPSTSGENIQYF; CDR3nt: TGTGCCAGCAGCCCATCGACTAGCGGGGAAAACATTCAGTACTTC
d_gene: TRBD2; j_gene: TRBJ2-7; v_gene: TRBV5-1; abundance: -; CDR3aa: CASSPTTSGYEQYF; CDR3nt: TGCGCCAGCAGCCCTACTACTAGCGGCTACGAGCAGTACTTC
d_gene: TRBD1; j_gene: TRBJ2-2; v_gene: TRBV7-9; abundance: -; CDR3aa: CASSFRQGALMDTGELFF; CDR3nt: TGTGCCAGCAGCTTCCGACAGGGGGCGCTAATGGACACCGGGGAGCTGTTTTTT
d_gene: TRBD2; j_gene: TRBJ2-1; v_gene: TRBV5-6; abundance: -; CDR3aa: CASSRTGLAGNNEQFF; CDR3nt: TGTGCCAGCAGCCGAACGGGACTAGCGGGAAACAATGAGCAGTTCTTC
d_gene: -; j_gene: TRBJ1-6; v_gene: TRBV9; abundance: -; CDR3aa: CASSDTVSPLHF; CDR3nt: TGTGCCAGCAGCGACACCGTATCACCCCTCCACTTT
d_gene: -; j_gene: TRBJ2-7; v_gene: TRBV20-1; abundance: -; CDR3aa: CSASTAGRYEQYF; CDR3nt: TGCAGTGCTAGTACGGCGGGACGCTACGAGCAGTACTTC
d_gene: -; j_gene: TRBJ2-2; v_gene: TRBV5-5; abundance: -; CDR3aa: CASSSYRANTGELFF; CDR3nt: TGTGCCAGCAGCTCATACAGGGCGAACACCGGGGAGCTGTTTTTT
d_gene: TRBD2; j_gene: TRBJ2-1; v_gene: TRBV7-2; abundance: -; CDR3aa: CASSPQPLAGYNEQFF; CDR3nt: TGTGCCAGCAGCCCACAACCCCTAGCGGGATACAATGAGCAGTTCTTC
d_gene: TRBD1; j_gene: TRBJ1-6; v_gene: TRBV6-6; abundance: -; CDR3aa: CASSYGTEVSPLHF; CDR3nt: TGTGCCAGCAGTTACGGGACAGAAGTTTCACCCCTCCACTTT
d_gene: TRBD1; j_gene: TRBJ2-3; v_gene: TRBV29-1; abundance: -; CDR3aa: CSVEVNRGSTDTQYF; CDR3nt: TGCAGCGTTGAAGTAAACAGGGGGTCCACAGATACGCAGTATTTT
d_gene: TRBD2; j_gene: TRBJ2-1; v_gene: TRBV7-7; abundance: -; CDR3aa: CASSPGLGGSNEQFF; CDR3nt: TGTGCCAGCAGTCCAGGACTAGGTGGGAGCAATGAGCAGTTCTTC
d_gene: TRBD2; j_gene: TRBJ2-7; v_gene: TRBV5-6; abundance: -; CDR3aa: CASSLKSGRASSYEQYF; CDR3nt: TGTGCCAGCAGCTTGAAGAGCGGGAGGGCCAGTTCCTACGAGCAGTACTTC
d_gene: TRBD2; j_gene: TRBJ2-3; v_gene: TRBV7-9; abundance: -; CDR3aa: CASSDQGLAGQYF; CDR3nt: TGTGCCAGCAGCGATCAGGGACTAGCAGGGCAGTATTTT
d_gene: TRBD1; j_gene: TRBJ1-6; v_gene: TRBV5-4; abundance: -; CDR3aa: CASSLWTGGNSPLHF; CDR3nt: TGTGCCAGCAGCTTGTGGACAGGGGGTAATTCACCCCTCCACTTT
d_gene: -; j_gene: TRBJ2-2; v_gene: TRBV19; abundance: once; CDR3aa: CASSLTGSFNTGELFF; CDR3nt: TGTGCCAGTAGTCTCACCGGGTCCTTTAACACCGGGGAGCTGTTTTTT
d_gene: TRBD1; j_gene: TRBJ2-2; v_gene: TRBV10-3; abundance: -; CDR3aa: CAISRTGGTGELFF; CDR3nt: TGTGCCATCAGCCGGACAGGGGGCACCGGGGAGCTGTTTTTT
d_gene: -; j_gene: TRBJ1-2; v_gene: TRBV5-1; abundance: -; CDR3aa: CASSLAQGSGYTF; CDR3nt: TGCGCCAGCAGCTTGGCTCAGGGTAGTGGCTACACCTTC
d_gene: -; j_gene: TRBJ2-7; v_gene: TRBV6-7; abundance: few; CDR3aa: CASSYSKGKYF; CDR3nt: TGTGCCAGCAGTTACTCGAAGGGGAAGTACTTC
d_gene: -; j_gene: TRBJ1-2; v_gene: TRBV10-1; abundance: -; CDR3aa: CASSESNGYGYTF; CDR3nt: TGCGCCAGCAGTGAGTCGAACGGTTATGGCTACACCTTC
d_gene: TRBD2; j_gene: TRBJ2-3; v_gene: TRBV19; abundance: -; CDR3aa: CASSQRGGRGTDTQYF; CDR3nt: TGTGCCAGTAGTCAACGGGGGGGGCGCGGCACAGATACGCAGTATTTT
d_gene: -; j_gene: TRBJ1-5; v_gene: TRBV6-2/TRBV6-3; abundance: -; CDR3aa: CASSRQPSNQPQHF; CDR3nt: TGTGCCAGCAGTCGACAACCTAGCAATCAGCCCCAGCATTTT
d_gene: TRBD1; j_gene: TRBJ1-3; v_gene: TRBV30; abundance: -; CDR3aa: CAWGTASGNTIYF; CDR3nt: TGTGCCTGGGGGACAGCCTCTGGAAACACCATATATTTT
d_gene: -; j_gene: TRBJ2-3; v_gene: TRBV11-2; abundance: -; CDR3aa: CASSPTGIITDTQYF; CDR3nt: TGTGCCAGCAGCCCGACCGGGATTATCACAGATACGCAGTATTTT
d_gene: TRBD1; j_gene: TRBJ1-2; v_gene: TRBV19; abundance: -; CDR3aa: CASTPTGGGYGYTF; CDR3nt: TGTGCCAGTACTCCGACAGGGGGCGGTTATGGCTACACCTTC
d_gene: TRBD1; j_gene: TRBJ2-7; v_gene: TRBV5-1; abundance: -; CDR3aa: CASSFGTGRNYGQYF; CDR3nt: TGCGCCAGCAGCTTTGGGACAGGGAGAAACTACGGGCAGTACTTC
d_gene: -; j_gene: TRBJ2-5; v_gene: TRBV5-1; abundance: -; CDR3aa: CASSLATLETQYF; CDR3nt: TGCGCCAGCAGCTTGGCTACTCTCGAGACCCAGTACTTC
d_gene: TRBD1; j_gene: TRBJ2-7; v_gene: TRBV27; abundance: -; CDR3aa: CASSGTGGFYEQYF; CDR3nt: TGTGCCAGCAGCGGGACAGGGGGCTTTTACGAGCAGTACTTC
d_gene: -; j_gene: TRBJ1-2; v_gene: TRBV7-8; abundance: -; CDR3aa: CASSLARQGSGGYTF; CDR3nt: TGTGCCAGCAGCTTAGCCAGGCAGGGGAGTGGTGGCTACACCTTC
d_gene: TRBD2; j_gene: TRBJ2-1; v_gene: TRBV7-2; abundance: -; CDR3aa: CASSPRLAGVGSYNEQFF; CDR3nt: TGTGCCAGCAGTCCTAGACTAGCGGGAGTAGGGTCCTACAATGAGCAGTTCTTC
d_gene: TRBD1; j_gene: TRBJ1-2; v_gene: TRBV3-1/TRBV3-2; abundance: -; CDR3aa: CASRQGAGNYGYTF; CDR3nt: TGTGCCAGCAGGCAGGGGGCAGGGAACTATGGCTACACCTTC
d_gene: TRBD1; j_gene: TRBJ2-2; v_gene: TRBV19; abundance: -; CDR3aa: CASSRDRGTGELFF; CDR3nt: TGTGCCAGTAGTAGAGACAGGGGTACCGGGGAGCTGTTTTTT
d_gene: TRBD1; j_gene: TRBJ1-5; v_gene: TRBV19; abundance: once; CDR3aa: CASSRDRGQDQPQHF; CDR3nt: TGTGCCAGTAGTAGGGACAGGGGGCAGGATCAGCCCCAGCATTTT